This T cell receptor beta chain was recorded in a study of T cell changes during pregnancy in multiple sclerosis. Here immunoSEQ multiplex PCR was the method, and the copy in TCRdb shows in-frame clones only, minus some. The sample has roughly 40,000 clones, 92% seen once. The receptor was isolated from a female donor with multiple sclerosis, enrolled in a pregnancy study. The specimen was CD4+ T cells from peripheral blood mononuclear cells, collected before pregnancy.

CDR3 region: CAISNTGTEAFF. For the CDR3, the DNA is TGTGCCATCAGCAATACAGGTACTGAAGCTTTCTTT. The chain is built from TRBV10-3 and TRBJ1-1; tentatively, D is TRBD1 (5 bases). In germline, CDR1 is ENHRY, CDR2 SYGVKD. V was pared by 6 bases and J by 5 bases, with 10 bases between. The CDR3 is 12 amino acids.